This T cell receptor beta chain was recorded in a study of cytomegalovirus exposure and HLA in healthy donors. Study background: From HLA-typed donors, an early data release held about 92 million unique TCRs.

This clone has only a few counts. The target antigen is unknown. General study points: In a later analysis, an Asian-associated ancestry cluster reportedly showed fewer N-insertions than the 666-donor mean. Data from an earlier analysis indicated that most TCR beta V segments were productive either about 87% or about 30% of the time.

Per germline, CDR1 SGHDT and CDR2 YYEEEE. V lost 4 bases and J lost 5, with 24 bases in between. The CDR3 is made up of 17 amino acids. The PCR had 60 Vbeta and 13 Jbeta primers. Using immunoSEQ multiplex PCR, the repertoire was profiled, and TCRdb retains in-frame clones only, with some absent. Of just over 150,000 clones in the sample, roughly 80% are singletons; the top ten hold approximately 2%. The clonotype was recovered from a female donor in good health and CMV-seronegative. The V and J genes are TRBV5-6 and TRBJ2-5; D is possibly TRBD2 (6 bases). The sequencing sample was made of PBMCs. CDR3 residues: CASSRSGGRSPGETQYF. In nucleotides, the CDR3 is TGTGCCAGCAGCCGATCCGGGGGACGATCCCCAGGGGAGACCCAGTACTTC.